This T cell receptor beta chain was observed in a study of human T cells and chemical hapten exposure. For the study at large: Mainly, slight library volume differences in the pool made TCR yields vary.

One entry per CDR3 protein, called by TCRdb with MiXCR from the RACE reads. Of under 450,000 distinct CDR3 sequences in the sample, about 6% were seen once. This clonotype appeared many times. Time point defined: patch test 2, 6 weeks after DPC sensitization. The treatment: therapeutic diphenylcyclopropenone sensitization with weekly scalp DPC. The template was total RNA from unfractionated whole blood. V shed 4 bases, J shed 5 bases, and the junction held 8 bases outside the gene matches. CDR1 and CDR2 from the germline V gene are SGHRS and YFSETQ. This CDR3 comprises 14 residues. The J gene is TRBJ1-1, the V gene TRBV5-1; 7 bases are a match to TRBD1. The TCR sequence derives from a woman aged 18-30 years with alopecia areata. Some clones in this sample may be carry-over from other donors' samples. The sequencing here drew on whole blood, taken in connection with sensitization to the hapten diphenylcyclopropenone (DPC). The CDR3 is CASSVTGPGTEAFF. Here the CDR3 DNA reads TGCGCCAGCAGCGTGACAGGGCCTGGGACTGAAGCTTTCTTT.